This T cell receptor (beta chain) was profiled in a study of Graves' ophthalmopathy and Graves' hyperthyroidism. Overall study: Peripheral blood was obtained at first diagnosis, ahead of any treatment. Study conclusions and caveats: Most expanded thyroid clonotypes above 0.001 frequency also appeared in blood.

CDR3 regions of TCR beta were amplified from RNA transcripts. First-round RT-PCR with HTBI primers preceded a second-round multiplex PCR. MiXCR was run by TCRdb on the multiplex PCR reads, yielding one entry per CDR3 protein. Of over 650,000 distinct CDR3 sequences in the sample, about 38% were seen once. This clonotype showed up just a few times. Its antigen is still unknown. CDR3 length equals 14 residues. V was shortened by 0 bases and J by 5 bases, with 10 bases between the two germline ends. The V gene's germline CDR1 is MGHRA and CDR2 YSYEKL. The TCR originated in an adult man with Graves' ophthalmopathy. The rearrangement uses TRBV4-1 and TRBJ1-1; D is uncertain. Sequencing was carried out using peripheral blood. The chain's CDR3 is CASSQDTQLTEAFF. CDR3 DNA: TGCGCCAGCAGCCAAGATACACAGTTAACTGAAGCTTTCTTT.